This T cell receptor beta chain was sequenced for a study of metastatic and nonmetastatic thyroid tumors. Study as a whole: Repertoires of blood and of tissue (tumor or nodule) from malignant and benign thyroid patients were compared.

This clone was detected a few times. The target antigen is unknown. With a much larger clone just one base away, this may be a read error. The CDR3 does not end in the conserved phenylalanine or tryptophan, so this is likely a read error. Until they underwent thyroid surgery, no patient had received any treatment. Study-wide points: Malignant thyroid tumors reportedly exceeded benign nodules significantly in TCR beta diversity, with the difference appearing in blood and tumor.

MiXCR re-clonotyped the PCR reads for TCRdb. The profile shows tens of thousands of clones, about 20% of them singletons. The CDR3 has 16 residues. CDR1 and CDR2 from the germline V gene are SGHVS and FNYEAQ. Between the trimmed V and J ends, which lost 1 base and 1 base, there was a span of 10 bases. This sequence originates from a female donor with papillary thyroid cancer or a benign thyroid nodule (not recorded which). Some clones in this sample may be carry-over from other donors' samples. Source material: blood. The V call is TRBV7-6, the J call TRBJ2-2; no clear D. The CDR3 DNA reads as TGTGCCAGCAGCTTAGGGTACATCGAGAACACCGGGGAGCTGTTTCTT. Translated, it gives CASSLGYIENTGELFL.